This entry features one TCR beta chain sequence. The CDR3 spans 14 residues. V lost 4 bases and J 4 bases, leaving 14 bases between the germline ends. The germline CDR1 and CDR2 sequences are SGHRS and YFSETQ. Documented time point: baseline, week 1 (first vaccination visit). As for treatment: pre-vaccination baseline after standard-of-care therapy. TCRdb's copy holds only in-frame clones and misses some; the assay was immunoSEQ multiplex PCR. Of tens of thousands of clones in the sample, 60% to 85% are singletons; the top ten hold around 1.9%. The data stem from a study of a mutant IDH1 vaccine in newly diagnosed glioma.

This receptor was taken from a woman aged 40 to 50 with glioma. The chain couples TRBV5-1 to TRBJ2-5; D possibly corresponds to TRBD1 (6 bases). The starting material was PBMCs, obtained from a glioma patient treated with radiotherapy, temozolomide or both. The CDR3 spells CASSTSGVLETQYF. CDR3 nucleotide sequence: TGCGCCAGCAGCACCTCAGGGGTTCTAGAGACCCAGTACTTC.